Sequencing of this T cell receptor (beta chain) was carried out in a study of T cell repertoires in cytomegalovirus infection. One entry per CDR3 protein results from TCRdb running MiXCR on the reads. This sample has about 740,000 distinct CDR3 sequences, with less than 40% found just once. This clonotype was counted between two and nine times. Trimming at V came to 8 bases and at J to 4 bases, leaving 13 bases not matched to a gene. Germline CDR1 is MDHEN and CDR2 is SYDVKM. The CDR3 covers 15 residues. The J gene is TRBJ1-1, the V gene TRBV28, with 7 bases that match TRBD1. The sequenced sample consisted of PBMCs. The TCR sequence derives from a human donor in good health (CMV status not recorded). Some clones in this sample may be carry-over from other donors' samples. DNA for the CDR3: TGTGCCAGCCGCCCAGGGGGGGGGTGGTTCACTGAAGCTTTCTTT. Encoded protein: CASRPGGGWFTEAFF.